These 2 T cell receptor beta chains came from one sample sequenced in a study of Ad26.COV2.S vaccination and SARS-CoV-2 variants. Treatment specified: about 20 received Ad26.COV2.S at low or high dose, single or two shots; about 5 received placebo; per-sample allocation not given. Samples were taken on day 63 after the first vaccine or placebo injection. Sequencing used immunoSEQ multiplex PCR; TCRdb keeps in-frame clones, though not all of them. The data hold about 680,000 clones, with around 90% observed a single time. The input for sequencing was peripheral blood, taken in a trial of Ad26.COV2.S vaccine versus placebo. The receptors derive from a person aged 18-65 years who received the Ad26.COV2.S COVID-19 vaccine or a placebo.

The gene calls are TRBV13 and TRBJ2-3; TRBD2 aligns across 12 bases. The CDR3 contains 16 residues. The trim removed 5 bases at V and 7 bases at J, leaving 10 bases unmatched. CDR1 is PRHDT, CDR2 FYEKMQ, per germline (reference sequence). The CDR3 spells CASSPRTSGIGYTQYF. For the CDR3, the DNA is TGTGCCAGCAGCCCGAGGACTAGCGGGATCGGATATACGCAGTATTTT. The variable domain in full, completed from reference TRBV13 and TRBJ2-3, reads AAGVIQSPRHLIKEKRETATLKCYPIPRHDTVYWYQQGPGQDPQFLISFYEKMQSDKGSIPDRFSAQQFSDYHSELNMSSLELGDSALYFCASSPRTSGIGYTQYFGPGTRLTVL.

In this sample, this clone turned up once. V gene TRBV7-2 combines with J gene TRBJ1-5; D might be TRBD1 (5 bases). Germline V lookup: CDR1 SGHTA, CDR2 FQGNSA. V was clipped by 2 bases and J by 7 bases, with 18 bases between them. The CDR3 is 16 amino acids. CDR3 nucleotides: TGTGCCAGCAGCTTATCCGTACGGGGGGGAAAACAGCCCCAGCATTTT. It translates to CASSLSVRGGKQPQHF.